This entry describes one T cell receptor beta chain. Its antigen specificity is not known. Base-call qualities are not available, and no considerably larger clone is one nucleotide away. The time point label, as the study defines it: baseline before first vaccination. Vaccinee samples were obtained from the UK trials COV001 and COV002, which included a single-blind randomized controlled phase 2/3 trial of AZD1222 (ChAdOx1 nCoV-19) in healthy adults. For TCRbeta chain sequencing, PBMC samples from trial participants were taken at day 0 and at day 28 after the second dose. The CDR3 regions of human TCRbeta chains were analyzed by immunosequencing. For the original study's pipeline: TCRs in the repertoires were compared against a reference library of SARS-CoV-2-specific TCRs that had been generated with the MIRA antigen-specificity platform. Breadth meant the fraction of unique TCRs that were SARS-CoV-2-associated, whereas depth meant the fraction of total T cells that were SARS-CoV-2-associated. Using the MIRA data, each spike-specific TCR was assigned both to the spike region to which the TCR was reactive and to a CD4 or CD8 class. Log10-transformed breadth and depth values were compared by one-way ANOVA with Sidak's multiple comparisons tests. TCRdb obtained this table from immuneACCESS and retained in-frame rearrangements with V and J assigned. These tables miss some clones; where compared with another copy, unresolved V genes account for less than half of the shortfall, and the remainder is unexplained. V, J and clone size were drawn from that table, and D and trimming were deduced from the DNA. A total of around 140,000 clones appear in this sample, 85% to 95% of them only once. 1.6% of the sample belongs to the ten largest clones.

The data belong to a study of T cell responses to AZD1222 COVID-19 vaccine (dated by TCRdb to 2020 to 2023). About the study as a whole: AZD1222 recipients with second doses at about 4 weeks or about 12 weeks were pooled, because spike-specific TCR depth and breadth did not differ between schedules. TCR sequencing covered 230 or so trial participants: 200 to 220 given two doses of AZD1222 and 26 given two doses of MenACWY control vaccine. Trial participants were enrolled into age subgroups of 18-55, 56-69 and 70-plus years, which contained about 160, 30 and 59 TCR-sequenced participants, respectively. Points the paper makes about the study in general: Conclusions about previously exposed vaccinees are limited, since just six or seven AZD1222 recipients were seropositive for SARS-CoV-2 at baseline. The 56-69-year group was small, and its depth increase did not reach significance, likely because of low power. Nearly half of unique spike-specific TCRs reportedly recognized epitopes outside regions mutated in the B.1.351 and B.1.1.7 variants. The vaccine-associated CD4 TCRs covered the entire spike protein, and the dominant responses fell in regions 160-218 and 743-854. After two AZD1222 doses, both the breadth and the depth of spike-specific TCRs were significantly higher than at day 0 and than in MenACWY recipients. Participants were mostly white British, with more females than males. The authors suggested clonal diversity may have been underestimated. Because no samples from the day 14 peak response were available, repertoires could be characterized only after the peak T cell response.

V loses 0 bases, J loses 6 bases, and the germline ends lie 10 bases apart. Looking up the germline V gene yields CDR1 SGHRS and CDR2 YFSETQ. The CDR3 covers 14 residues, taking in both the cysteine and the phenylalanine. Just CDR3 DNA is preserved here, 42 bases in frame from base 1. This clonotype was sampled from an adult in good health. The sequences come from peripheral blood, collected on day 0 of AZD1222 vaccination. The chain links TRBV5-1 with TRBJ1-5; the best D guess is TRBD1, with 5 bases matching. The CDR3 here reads CASSLERGSQPQHF. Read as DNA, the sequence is TGCGCCAGCAGCTTGGAGAGGGGAAGTCAGCCCCAGCATTTT.